These 27 T cell receptor beta chains originate from one sample sequenced in a study of blood T cell repertoires in COVID-19. TCRdb keeps only in-frame clones here, not all; method: immunoSEQ multiplex PCR. Among some 15,000 clones listed, around 92% were seen once. The sample was peripheral blood. These receptors originate from a human donor in a cohort sampled during active COVID-19.

The genes are TRBV5-6 and TRBJ2-5; 8 positions match TRBD1. Trimming took 1 base from V and 5 from J; bases not matched to a gene: 1. The CDR3 is made up of 13 amino acids. In germline, CDR1 is SGHDT, CDR2 YYEEEE. The CDR3 bases are TGTGCCAGCAGCTTGAGGACAGGGGAGACCCAGTACTTC. Amino acid sequence: CASSLRTGETQYF.

The J gene is TRBJ1-1, the V gene TRBV19; D gene ambiguous. Deletions cut 7 bases from V and 14 bases from J, with 29 bases between. Germline lookup yields CDR1 LNHDA and CDR2 SQIVND (reference sequence). The CDR3 has 15 amino acids. CDR3 coding DNA: TGTGCCAGTACCAAGAACCCAAAAGAGCTTCTTTCGTTGTTCTTT. Residues: CASTKNPKELLSLFF.

The chain combines TRBV6-5 with TRBJ1-2, with 11 nucleotides matching TRBD1. V trimming: 8 bases; J trimming: 7 bases; junction bases outside the gene matches: 12. CDR1 is MNHEY and CDR2 is SVGAGI in the germline V gene. There are 15 residues in the CDR3. CDR3 in amino acids: CASDGGGQGVGGYTF. The CDR3 nucleotides are TGTGCCAGCGATGGAGGGGGACAGGGGGTAGGTGGCTACACCTTC.

The rearrangement uses TRBV5-1 and TRBJ2-2; possible D gene TRBD2, 6 bases. CDR1 is SGHRS and CDR2 is YFSETQ in the germline V gene. Trimming took 3 bases from V and 6 from J, leaving 9 bases between them. This CDR3 region has 13 residues. This chain's CDR3 is CASSSPGAGELFF. The CDR3 bases are TGCGCCAGCAGCTCCCCGGGGGCCGGGGAGCTGTTTTTT.

The chain joins TRBV29-1 to TRBJ1-2; TRBD1 might be the D (5 bases). The CDR3 has 13 amino acids. CDR1 SQVTM and CDR2 ANQGSEA come from the germline V gene. The V and J ends lost 8 bases and 0 bases respectively, with 13 bases between them. The CDR3 sequence is CSTRRDANYGYTF. CDR3 nucleotide sequence: TGCAGCACAAGGAGGGACGCTAACTATGGCTACACCTTC.

The chain couples TRBV6-4 to TRBJ2-5; 11 bases are a match to TRBD1. Per germline, CDR1 MRHNA and CDR2 SNTAGT. The V gene end was trimmed by 8 bases and the J gene end by 1 base; junction bases not matched to a gene: 6. The CDR3 extends over 15 amino acids. The CDR3 reads CASGSGTGGQETQYF. The CDR3 DNA is TGTGCCAGCGGGTCCGGGACAGGGGGCCAAGAGACCCAGTACTTC.

V gene TRBV27 combines with J gene TRBJ1-1; D ambiguous. Trimming removed 3 bases from V and 0 bases from J, with 11 bases in between. Looked up from germline, CDR1 is MNHEY and CDR2 is SMNVEV (reference sequence). The CDR3 consists of 15 residues. The CDR3 here is CASSFDRGLNTEAFF. The CDR3 DNA reads as TGTGCCAGCAGTTTCGATCGAGGGCTGAACACTGAAGCTTTCTTT.

The chain recombines TRBV10-3 with TRBJ2-7; weak D call: TRBD2 (5 bases). CDR1 and CDR2 (germline): ENHRY, SYGVKD. V lost 3 bases and J 3 bases, leaving 15 bases between the germline ends. The CDR3 runs 15 residues. The CDR3 spells CAISDQLSGVYEQYF. Written as DNA, the CDR3 is TGTGCCATCAGTGATCAACTCTCCGGGGTCTACGAGCAGTACTTC.

CDR3: CACRGSGINQPQHF. The CDR3 DNA is TGTGCCTGCCGGGGGTCGGGGATAAATCAGCCCCAGCATTTT. V gene TRBV19 combines with J gene TRBJ1-5, with a tentative D call TRBD1 (5 bases). Per the germline V gene, CDR1 is LNHDA and CDR2 is SQIVND (reference sequence). This CDR3 is built from 14 residues. V lost 11 bases, J lost 4 bases, and 18 bases lay in between.

The V call is TRBV12-3 or TRBV12-4, the J call TRBJ1-2, with a tentative D call TRBD1 (5 bases). V was trimmed by 3 bases and J by 3 bases, leaving 8 bases between them. The CDR3 is 13 amino acids. CDR3: CASSLQGYYGYTF. CDR3 DNA: TGTGCCAGCAGTTTGCAGGGCTACTATGGCTACACCTTC.

This clone appeared once. The rearrangement joins TRBV3-1 (or the pseudogene TRBV3-2) to TRBJ1-3, with 7 bases aligning to TRBD1. This CDR3 is 14 amino acids long. Trimming removed 6 bases from V and 2 bases from J; junction bases left unmatched: 4. Germline CDR1 reads LGHDT; CDR2 reads YNNKEL (reference sequence). CDR3 bases: TGTGCCAGCAGACTTGGGACAGCTGGAAACACCATATATTTT. This translates into CASRLGTAGNTIYF.

This chain joins TRBV5-1 and TRBJ1-1, with TRBD1 as a possible D gene (6 bases). Trimming removed 4 bases at V and 4 bases at J, with 20 bases between. Germline V gene lookup returns CDR1 SGHRS and CDR2 YFSETQ. This CDR3 is built from 16 residues. CDR3 sequence reads: CASSTGPQSQGTEAFF. CDR3 nucleotides: TGCGCCAGCAGCACGGGTCCTCAGTCACAGGGCACTGAAGCTTTCTTT.

Points on this clone: The same CDR3 can be traced to other DNA sequences in this sample. The gene calls are TRBV12-3 or TRBV12-4 and TRBJ2-7, with a tentative D call TRBD2 (5 bases). The ends were cut back, 1 base at V and 1 base at J, with 5 bases in the middle. The CDR3 runs to 13 residues. The CDR3, as DNA: TGTGCCAGCAGTTTAGGAGGGTCCTACGAGCAGTACTTC. It is translated as CASSLGGSYEQYF.

This chain connects TRBV3-1 (or the pseudogene TRBV3-2) to TRBJ2-7; D perhaps matches TRBD1 (5 bases). V lost 1 base to trimming and J lost 3 bases, with 10 bases between them. This CDR3 spans 14 amino acids. The germline V gene has CDR1 LGHDT and CDR2 YNNKEL (reference sequence). CDR3 nucleotide sequence: TGTGCCAGCAGCCAAGCCGACAGAGTCTACGAGCAGTACTTC. Amino acid sequence: CASSQADRVYEQYF.

The chain couples TRBV5-1 to TRBJ1-5; a weak D match, TRBD1 (5 bases). Germline loops: CDR1 SGHRS, CDR2 YFSETQ. The CDR3 runs 17 residues. The V and J ends lost 0 bases and 0 bases respectively, with 13 bases between them. The CDR3 region has the DNA TGCGCCAGCAGCTTGGACAGGCAGGGTTTTAGCAATCAGCCCCAGCATTTT. It yields the protein CASSLDRQGFSNQPQHF. The full variable domain, rest sourced from reference TRBV5-1 and TRBJ1-5, is KAGVTQTPRYLIKTRGQQVTLSCSPISGHRSVSWYQQTPGQGLQFLFEYFSETQRNKGNFPGRFSGRQFSNSRSEMNVSTLELGDSALYLCASSLDRQGFSNQPQHFGDGTRLSIL.

The V gene is TRBV30, the J gene TRBJ1-2, with TRBD1 matching over 9 bases. In germline, CDR1 is GTSNPN, CDR2 SVGIG (reference sequence). The V segment lost 5 bases and the J segment 7 bases; nucleotides outside the gene matches: 8. This CDR3 is built from 13 residues. The CDR3 DNA reads TGTGCCTGGGACCTACAGGGGGCTGGTGGCTACACCTTC. Its protein is CAWDLQGAGGYTF.

V is TRBV28 and J is TRBJ1-2; 7 nucleotides agree with TRBD1. CDR1 MDHEN and CDR2 SYDVKM come from the germline V gene. The CDR3 loop spans 15 amino acids. V lost 5 bases and J lost 3; bases outside the gene matches: 9. CDR3 bases: TGTGCCAGCAGTCTGGGGACAGATTCATACTATGGCTACACCTTC. Its translation is CASSLGTDSYYGYTF.

V and J are TRBV18 and TRBJ1-4; no clear D gene. CDR1 KGHSH and CDR2 LQKENI come from the germline V gene. This CDR3 spans 13 amino acids. Trimming took 3 bases from V and 8 from J, leaving 10 bases between them. The CDR3 region is CASSPGVQEKLFF. The DNA for the CDR3 is TGTGCCAGCTCACCCGGGGTTCAGGAAAAACTGTTTTTT.

The chain uses TRBV19 and TRBJ1-5; TRBD1 is a possible D gene (5 bases). V was pared by 3 bases and J by 3 bases, with 12 bases between. This CDR3 comprises 15 residues. The germline V gene has CDR1 LNHDA and CDR2 SQIVND (reference sequence). The CDR3 region has the DNA TGTGCCAGTAGTATCCGCGGCAGGGACAATCAGCCCCAGCATTTT. This sequence encodes CASSIRGRDNQPQHF.

The chain joins TRBV6-2 or TRBV6-3 to TRBJ2-7; 7 nucleotides match TRBD1. With 4 bases clipped from V and 6 bases from J, the junction kept 9 bases outside the gene matches. CDR1 is MNHEY and CDR2 is SVGEGT in the germline V gene. The CDR3 runs 14 residues. CDR3 protein: CASSWDSRRGEQYF. The DNA of the CDR3 is TGTGCCAGCAGTTGGGACAGCCGAAGGGGCGAGCAGTACTTC.

The chain employs TRBV18 and TRBJ1-1; 9 positions match TRBD1. V was pared by 4 bases and J by 0 bases, with 9 bases of the junction left unmatched. The CDR3 contains 17 residues. Germline CDR1 KGHSH, CDR2 LQKENI. The CDR3 spells CASSLGTGRLMNTEAFF. DNA for the CDR3: TGTGCCAGCTCACTTGGGACAGGGAGGCTCATGAACACTGAAGCTTTCTTT.

In DNA form, the CDR3 reads TGTGCCAGCAGCAAACAGGGGGTCTGGGAGACCCAGTACTTC. Protein product: CASSKQGVWETQYF. The rearrangement uses TRBV6-5 and TRBJ2-5, with 8 nucleotides matching TRBD1. CDR1 is MNHEY and CDR2 is SVGAGI in the germline V gene. Trimming at V came to 6 bases and at J to 5 bases, leaving 8 bases not matched to a gene. This CDR3 is 14 amino acids long.

The chain joins TRBV18 to TRBJ1-5; D unresolved. This CDR3 spans 13 amino acids. Trimming shortened V by 10 bases and J by 5 bases, and 15 bases separated the two germline ends. CDR1 is KGHSH, CDR2 LQKENI, per germline. CDR3 DNA: TGTGCCACGTCAAGGGAGAGGGATCAGCCCCAGCATTTT. Translating gives CATSRERDQPQHF.

V gene TRBV5-3 combines with J gene TRBJ1-5; no clear D. TRBV5-3 is designated an ORF whose function remains uncertain. The CDR3 is made up of 13 amino acids. Trimming stripped 5 bases from V and 7 bases from J, with 13 bases between. CDR3 sequence reads: CARSTRYWQPQHF. The CDR3 DNA is TGTGCCAGAAGTACGAGGTATTGGCAGCCCCAGCATTTT.

The chain carries TRBV27 and TRBJ2-1; 7 bases map to TRBD1. Unmatched junction bases numbered 3, after V lost 2 bases and J lost 2 bases. Germline V gene lookup returns CDR1 MNHEY and CDR2 SMNVEV (reference sequence). There are 15 residues in the CDR3. The CDR3 spells CASSLEGQTYNEQFF. CDR3 coding DNA: TGTGCCAGCAGTTTAGAGGGACAGACCTACAATGAGCAGTTCTTC.

The chain uses TRBV11-2 and TRBJ1-5; D uncertain. The CDR3 extends over 14 amino acids. Germline V gene sequence: CDR1 SGHAT, CDR2 FQNNGV. Deletions cut 5 bases from V and 1 base from J, with 9 bases between. CDR3 in amino acids: CASSHAGSNQPQHF. Here the CDR3 DNA reads TGTGCCAGCAGCCACGCGGGGAGCAATCAGCCCCAGCATTTT. The full variable domain, its missing parts supplied by reference TRBV11-2 and TRBJ1-5, is EAGVAQSPRYKIIEKRQSVAFWCNPISGHATLYWYQQILGQGPKLLIQFQNNGVVDDSQLPKDRFSAERLKGVDSTLKIQPAKLEDSAVYLCASSHAGSNQPQHFGDGTRLSIL.

This clone occurred once. The J gene is TRBJ2-6, the V gene TRBV6-5; a possible D gene is TRBD2 (5 bases). Trimming removed 5 bases at V and 4 bases at J, with 9 bases between. Germline V gene sequence: CDR1 MNHEY, CDR2 SVGAGI. CDR3 length: 14 amino acids. The CDR3: CASSLSGGANVLTF. The DNA for the CDR3 is TGTGCCAGCAGTCTCTCGGGGGGGGCCAACGTCCTGACTTTC.